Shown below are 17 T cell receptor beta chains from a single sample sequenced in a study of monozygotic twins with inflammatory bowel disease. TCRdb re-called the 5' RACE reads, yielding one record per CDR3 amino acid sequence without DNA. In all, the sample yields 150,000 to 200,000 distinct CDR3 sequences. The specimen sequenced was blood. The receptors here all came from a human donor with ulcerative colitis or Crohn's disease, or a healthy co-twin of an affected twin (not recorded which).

CDR3 protein: CASSLGVGQGSSPLHF. The gene calls are TRBV7-2 and TRBJ1-6; TCRdb outputs TRBD1, but without DNA this stays unchecked. The length of the CDR3 is 16 residues. Germline V CDR1 and CDR2: SGHTA, FQGNSA.

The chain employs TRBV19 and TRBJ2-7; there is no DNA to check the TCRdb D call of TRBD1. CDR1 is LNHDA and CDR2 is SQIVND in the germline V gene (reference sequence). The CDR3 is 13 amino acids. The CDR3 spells CASSRGRNYEQYF.

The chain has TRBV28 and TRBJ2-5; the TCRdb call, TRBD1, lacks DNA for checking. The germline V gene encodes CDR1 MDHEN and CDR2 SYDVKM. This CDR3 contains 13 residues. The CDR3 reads CASRQGFQETQYF.

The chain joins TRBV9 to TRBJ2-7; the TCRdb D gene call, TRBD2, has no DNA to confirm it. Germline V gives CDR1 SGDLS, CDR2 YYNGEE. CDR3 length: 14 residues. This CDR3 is CASSVGTSVYEQYF.

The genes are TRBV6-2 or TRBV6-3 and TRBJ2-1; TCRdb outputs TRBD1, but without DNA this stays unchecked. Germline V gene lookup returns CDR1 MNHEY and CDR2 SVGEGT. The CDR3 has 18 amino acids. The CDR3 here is CASSYSISQGKIYNEQFF.

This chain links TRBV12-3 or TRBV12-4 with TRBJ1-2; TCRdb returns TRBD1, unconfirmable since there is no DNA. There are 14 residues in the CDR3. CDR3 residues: CASTPAGDAYGYTF.

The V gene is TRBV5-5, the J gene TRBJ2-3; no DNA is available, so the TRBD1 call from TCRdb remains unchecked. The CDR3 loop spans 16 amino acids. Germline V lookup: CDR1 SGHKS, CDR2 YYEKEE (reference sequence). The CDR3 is CASSLPHGTSPDTQYF.

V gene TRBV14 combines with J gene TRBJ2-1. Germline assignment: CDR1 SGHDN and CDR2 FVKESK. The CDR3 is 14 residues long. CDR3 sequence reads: CASSPESSGNEQFF.

CDR3 loop: CASSLVQGATYEQYF. The chain couples TRBV5-1 to TRBJ2-7; checking the TCRdb D call of TRBD1 is not possible without DNA. CDR3 length equals 15 residues. Germline-derived CDR1 and CDR2 are SGHRS and YFSETQ.

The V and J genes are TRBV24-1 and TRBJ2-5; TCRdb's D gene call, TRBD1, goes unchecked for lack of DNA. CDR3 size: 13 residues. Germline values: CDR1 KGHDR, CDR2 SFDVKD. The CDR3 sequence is CATSSGTKETQYF.

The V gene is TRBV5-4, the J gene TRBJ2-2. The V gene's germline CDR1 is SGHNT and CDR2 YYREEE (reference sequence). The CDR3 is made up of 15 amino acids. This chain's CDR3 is CASSLSLIETGELFF.

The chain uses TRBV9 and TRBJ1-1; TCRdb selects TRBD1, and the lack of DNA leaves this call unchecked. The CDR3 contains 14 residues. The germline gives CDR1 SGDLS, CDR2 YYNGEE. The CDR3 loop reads CASSVGTGGTEAFF.

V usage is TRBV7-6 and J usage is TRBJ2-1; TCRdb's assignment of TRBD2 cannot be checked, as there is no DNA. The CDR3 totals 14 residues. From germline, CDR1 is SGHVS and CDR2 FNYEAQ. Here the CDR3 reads CASSFGPTYNEQFF.

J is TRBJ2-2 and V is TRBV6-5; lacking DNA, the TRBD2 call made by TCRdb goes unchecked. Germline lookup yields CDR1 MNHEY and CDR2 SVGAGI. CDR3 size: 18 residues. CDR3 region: CASSYSTEVPSGTGELFF.

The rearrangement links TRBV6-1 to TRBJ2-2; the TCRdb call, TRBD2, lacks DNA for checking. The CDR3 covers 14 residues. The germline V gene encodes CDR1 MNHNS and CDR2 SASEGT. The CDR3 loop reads CASSSTRGGGELFF.

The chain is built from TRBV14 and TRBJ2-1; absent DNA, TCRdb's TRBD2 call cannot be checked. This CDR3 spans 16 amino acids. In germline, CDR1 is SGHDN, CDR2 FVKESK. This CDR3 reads CASSLQGLAGFSEQFF.

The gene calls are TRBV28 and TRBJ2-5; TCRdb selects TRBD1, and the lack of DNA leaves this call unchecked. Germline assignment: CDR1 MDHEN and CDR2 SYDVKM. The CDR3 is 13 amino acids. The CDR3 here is CASSLVGTETQYF.